This T cell receptor (beta chain) was recovered during a study of blood T cell repertoires in COVID-19. Study-wide background: PBMCs, B-cell-depleted T cells, or T cells were the source of the cDNA or gDNA that made up the material.

Sequenced by immunoSEQ multiplex PCR; TCRdb stores in-frame clones only, minus some. The sample contains roughly 200,000 clones, around 83% of which appear only once. Per germline, CDR1 MNHEY and CDR2 SMNVEV (reference sequence). J was trimmed by 9 bases and V by 6 bases; bases with no gene match: 10. This CDR3 has 15 amino acids. The chain recombines TRBV27 with TRBJ2-4, with TRBD1 matching over 11 bases. Sequenced sample: peripheral blood. This TCR derives from an older woman with acute or convalescent COVID-19. The CDR3 DNA follows: TGTGCCAGCAGACCCTCGGGACAGGGGGGCGGCATTCAGTACTTC. Protein sequence: CASRPSGQGGGIQYF.